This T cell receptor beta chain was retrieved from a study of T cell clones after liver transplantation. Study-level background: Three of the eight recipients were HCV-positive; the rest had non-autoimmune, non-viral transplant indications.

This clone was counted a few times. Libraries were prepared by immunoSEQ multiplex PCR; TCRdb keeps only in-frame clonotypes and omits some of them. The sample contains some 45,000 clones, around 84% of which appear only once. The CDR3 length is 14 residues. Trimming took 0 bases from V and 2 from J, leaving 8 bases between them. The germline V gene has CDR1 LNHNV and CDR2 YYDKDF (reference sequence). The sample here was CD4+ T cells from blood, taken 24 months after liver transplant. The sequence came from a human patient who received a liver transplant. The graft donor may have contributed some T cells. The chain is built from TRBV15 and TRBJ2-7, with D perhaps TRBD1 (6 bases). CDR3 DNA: TGTGCCACCAGCAGAGAAGGGGGAGCCTACGAGCAGTACTTC. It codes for CATSREGGAYEQYF.